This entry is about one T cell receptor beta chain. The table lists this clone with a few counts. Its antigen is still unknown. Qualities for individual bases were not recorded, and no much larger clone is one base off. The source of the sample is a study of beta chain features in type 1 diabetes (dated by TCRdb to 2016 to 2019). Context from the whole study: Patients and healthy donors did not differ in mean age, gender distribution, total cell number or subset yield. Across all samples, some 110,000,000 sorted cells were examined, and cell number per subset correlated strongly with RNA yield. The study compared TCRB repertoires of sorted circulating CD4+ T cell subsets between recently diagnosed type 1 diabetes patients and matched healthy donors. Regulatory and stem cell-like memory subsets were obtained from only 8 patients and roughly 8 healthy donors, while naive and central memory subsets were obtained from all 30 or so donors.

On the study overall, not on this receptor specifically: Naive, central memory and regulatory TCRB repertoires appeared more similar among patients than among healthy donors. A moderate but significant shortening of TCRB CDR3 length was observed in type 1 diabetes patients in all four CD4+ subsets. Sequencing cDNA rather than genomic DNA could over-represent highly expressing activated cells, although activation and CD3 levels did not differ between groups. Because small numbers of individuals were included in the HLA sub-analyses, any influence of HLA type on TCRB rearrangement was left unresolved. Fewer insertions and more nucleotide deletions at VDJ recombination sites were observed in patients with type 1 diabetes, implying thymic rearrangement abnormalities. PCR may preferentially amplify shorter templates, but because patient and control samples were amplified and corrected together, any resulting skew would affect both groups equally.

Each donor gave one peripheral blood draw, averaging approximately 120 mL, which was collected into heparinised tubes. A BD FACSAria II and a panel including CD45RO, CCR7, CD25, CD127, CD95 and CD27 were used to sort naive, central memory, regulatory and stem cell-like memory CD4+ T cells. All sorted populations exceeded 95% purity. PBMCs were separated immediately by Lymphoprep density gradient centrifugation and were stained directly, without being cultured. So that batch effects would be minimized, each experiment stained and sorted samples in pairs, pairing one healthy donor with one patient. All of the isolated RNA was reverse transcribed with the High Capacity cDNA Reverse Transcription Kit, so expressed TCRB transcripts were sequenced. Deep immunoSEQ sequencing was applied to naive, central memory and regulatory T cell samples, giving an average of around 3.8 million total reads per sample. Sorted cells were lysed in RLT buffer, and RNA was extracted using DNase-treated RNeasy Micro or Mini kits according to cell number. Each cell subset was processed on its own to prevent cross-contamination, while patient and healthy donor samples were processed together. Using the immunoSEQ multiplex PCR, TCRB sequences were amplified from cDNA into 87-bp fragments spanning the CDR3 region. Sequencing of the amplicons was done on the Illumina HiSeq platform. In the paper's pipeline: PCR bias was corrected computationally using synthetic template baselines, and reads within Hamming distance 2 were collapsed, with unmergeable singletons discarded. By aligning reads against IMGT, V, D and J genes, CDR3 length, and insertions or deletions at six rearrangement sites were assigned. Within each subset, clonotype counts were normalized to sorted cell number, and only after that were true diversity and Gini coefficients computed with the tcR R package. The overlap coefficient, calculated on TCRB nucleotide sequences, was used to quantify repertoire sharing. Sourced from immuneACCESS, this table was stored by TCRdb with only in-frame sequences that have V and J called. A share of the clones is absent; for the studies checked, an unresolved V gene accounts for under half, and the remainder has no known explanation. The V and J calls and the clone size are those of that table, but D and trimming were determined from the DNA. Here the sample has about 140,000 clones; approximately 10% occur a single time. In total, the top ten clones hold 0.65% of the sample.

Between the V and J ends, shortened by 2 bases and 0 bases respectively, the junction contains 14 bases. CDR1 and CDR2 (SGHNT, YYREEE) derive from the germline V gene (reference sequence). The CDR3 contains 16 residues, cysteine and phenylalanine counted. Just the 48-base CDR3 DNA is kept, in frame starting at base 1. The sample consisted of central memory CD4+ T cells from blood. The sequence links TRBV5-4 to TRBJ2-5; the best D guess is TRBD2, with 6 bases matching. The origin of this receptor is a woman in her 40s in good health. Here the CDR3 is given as CASSLSLAQYQETQYF. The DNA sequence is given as TGTGCCAGCAGCTTATCTCTAGCGCAGTACCAAGAGACCCAGTACTTC.